This paragraph covers one T cell receptor beta chain sequence. This sample was taken from a study of blood T cell repertoires in COVID-19. Background on the study: Acute-phase and convalescent COVID-19 samples originated in the United States, Italy and Spain.

V was trimmed by 5 bases and J by 2 bases, leaving 12 bases between them. This CDR3 is 14 amino acids long. Germline-derived CDR1 and CDR2 are SGHAT and FQNNGV. Original data processing: Estimated nucleated cell counts came from reference gene primer amplification. Profiling relied on immunoSEQ multiplex PCR, and the TCRdb table lists in-frame clones only, not all of them. Clone size and the V and J calls come from that table; the DNA yielded D and trimming. The table includes about 130,000 clones, 65% to 90% detected once. This clonotype was obtained from a woman aged 80 or older with acute or convalescent COVID-19. The rearrangement uses TRBV11-2 and TRBJ2-5; D possibly corresponds to TRBD1 (6 bases). Sequenced: peripheral blood. The CDR3 nucleotides read TGTGCCAGCAGCACCTGGGACATTCAAGAGACCCAGTACTTC. It translates to CASSTWDIQETQYF.